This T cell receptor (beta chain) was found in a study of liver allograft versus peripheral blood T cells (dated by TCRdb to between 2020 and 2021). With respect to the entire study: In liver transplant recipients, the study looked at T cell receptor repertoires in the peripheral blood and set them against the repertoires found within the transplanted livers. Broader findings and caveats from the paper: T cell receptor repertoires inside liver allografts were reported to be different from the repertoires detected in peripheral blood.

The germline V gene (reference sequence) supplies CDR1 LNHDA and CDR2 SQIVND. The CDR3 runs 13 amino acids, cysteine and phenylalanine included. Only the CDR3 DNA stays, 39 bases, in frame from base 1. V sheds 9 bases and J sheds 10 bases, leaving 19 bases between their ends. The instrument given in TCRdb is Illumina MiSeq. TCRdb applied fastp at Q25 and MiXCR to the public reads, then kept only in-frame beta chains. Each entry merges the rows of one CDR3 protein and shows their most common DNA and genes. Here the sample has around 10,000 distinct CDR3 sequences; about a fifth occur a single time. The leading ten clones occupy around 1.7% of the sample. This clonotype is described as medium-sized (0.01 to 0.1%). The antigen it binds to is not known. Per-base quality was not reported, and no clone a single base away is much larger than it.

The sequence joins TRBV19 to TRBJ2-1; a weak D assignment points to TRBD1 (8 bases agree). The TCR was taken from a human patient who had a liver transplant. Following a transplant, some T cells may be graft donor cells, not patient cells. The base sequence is TGTGCCAGCCTAAATTACAGGGGGGGGGAGCAGTTCTTC. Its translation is CASLNYRGGEQFF.